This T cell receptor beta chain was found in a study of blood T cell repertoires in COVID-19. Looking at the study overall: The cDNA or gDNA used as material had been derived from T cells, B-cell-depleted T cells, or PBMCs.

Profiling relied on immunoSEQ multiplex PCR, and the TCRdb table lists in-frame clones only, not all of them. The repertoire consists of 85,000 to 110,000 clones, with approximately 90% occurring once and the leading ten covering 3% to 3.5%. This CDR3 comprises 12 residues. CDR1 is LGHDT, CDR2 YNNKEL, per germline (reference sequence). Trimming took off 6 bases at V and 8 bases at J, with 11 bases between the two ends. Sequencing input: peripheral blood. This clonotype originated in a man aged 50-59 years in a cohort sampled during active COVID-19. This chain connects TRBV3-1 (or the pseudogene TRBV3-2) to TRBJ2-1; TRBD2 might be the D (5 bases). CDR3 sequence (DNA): TGTGCCAGCAGAGATACTAGGGATGAGCAGTTCTTC. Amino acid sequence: CASRDTRDEQFF.